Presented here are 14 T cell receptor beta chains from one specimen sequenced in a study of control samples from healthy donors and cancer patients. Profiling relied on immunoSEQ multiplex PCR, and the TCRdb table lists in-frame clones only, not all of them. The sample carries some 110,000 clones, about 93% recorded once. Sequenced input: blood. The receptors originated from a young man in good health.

This chain's CDR3 is CASSLPVAGQEETQYF. CDR3 DNA sequence: TGCGCCAGCAGCTTGCCGGTAGCGGGGCAAGAAGAGACCCAGTACTTC. This rearrangement joins TRBV5-1 to TRBJ2-5; 8 bases align to TRBD2. Germline V CDR1 and CDR2: SGHRS, YFSETQ. The trim removed 1 base at V and 3 bases at J, leaving 8 bases unmatched. There are 16 residues in the CDR3.

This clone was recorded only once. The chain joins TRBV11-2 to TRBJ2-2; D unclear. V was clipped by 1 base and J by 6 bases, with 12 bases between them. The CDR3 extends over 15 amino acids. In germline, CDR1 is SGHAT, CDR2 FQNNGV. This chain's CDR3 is CASSLVSQSSGELFF. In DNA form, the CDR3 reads TGTGCCAGCAGCTTAGTTAGTCAATCTTCCGGGGAGCTGTTTTTT.

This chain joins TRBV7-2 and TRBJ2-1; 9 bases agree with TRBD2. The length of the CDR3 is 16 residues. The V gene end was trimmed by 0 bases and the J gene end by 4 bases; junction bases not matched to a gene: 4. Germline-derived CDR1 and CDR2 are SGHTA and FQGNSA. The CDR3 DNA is TGTGCCAGCAGCTTAGCTCTAGCGGGGTGGTACAATGAGCAGTTCTTC. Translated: CASSLALAGWYNEQFF. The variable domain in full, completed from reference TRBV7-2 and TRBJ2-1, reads GAGVSQSPSNKVTEKGKDVELRCDPISGHTALYWYRQSLGQGLEFLIYFQGNSAPDKSGLPSDRFSAERTGGSVSTLTIQRTQQEDSAVYLCASSLALAGWYNEQFFGPGTRLTVL.

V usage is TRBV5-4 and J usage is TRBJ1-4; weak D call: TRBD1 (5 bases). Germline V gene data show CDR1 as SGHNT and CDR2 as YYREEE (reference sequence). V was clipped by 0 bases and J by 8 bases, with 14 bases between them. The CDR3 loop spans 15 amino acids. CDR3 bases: TGTGCCAGCAGCTTGGCCGGGGGAAGAGGGGAAAAACTGTTTTTT. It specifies CASSLAGGRGEKLFF.

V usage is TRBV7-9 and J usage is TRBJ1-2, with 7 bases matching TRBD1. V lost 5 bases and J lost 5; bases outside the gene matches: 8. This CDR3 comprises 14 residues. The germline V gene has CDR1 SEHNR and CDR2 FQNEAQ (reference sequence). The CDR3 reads CASSQQGIQYGYTF. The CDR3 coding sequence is TGTGCCAGCAGCCAACAGGGGATTCAATATGGCTACACCTTC.

The CDR3, as DNA: TGTGCCAGCAGCAACCGGGACAGGGGAGGCGAGCAGTACGTC. This sequence encodes CASSNRDRGGEQYV. This rearrangement joins TRBV21-1 to TRBJ2-7; the table assigns TRBD1, which was not confirmed against the DNA. TRBV21-1 is a documented pseudogene. The CDR3 is made up of 14 amino acids.

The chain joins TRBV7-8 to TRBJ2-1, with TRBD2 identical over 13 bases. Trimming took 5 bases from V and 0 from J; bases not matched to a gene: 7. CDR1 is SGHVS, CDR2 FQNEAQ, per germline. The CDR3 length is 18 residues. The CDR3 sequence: CASSQGLAGSSSYNEQFF. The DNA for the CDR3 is TGTGCCAGCAGCCAGGGACTAGCGGGGTCTAGCTCCTACAATGAGCAGTTCTTC.

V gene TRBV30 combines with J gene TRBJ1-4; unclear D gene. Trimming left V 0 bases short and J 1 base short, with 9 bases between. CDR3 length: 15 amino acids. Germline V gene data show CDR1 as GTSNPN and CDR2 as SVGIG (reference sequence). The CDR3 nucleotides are TGTGCCTGGAGTGTAGGCTTCGGAACTAATGAAAAACTGTTTTTT. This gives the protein CAWSVGFGTNEKLFF.

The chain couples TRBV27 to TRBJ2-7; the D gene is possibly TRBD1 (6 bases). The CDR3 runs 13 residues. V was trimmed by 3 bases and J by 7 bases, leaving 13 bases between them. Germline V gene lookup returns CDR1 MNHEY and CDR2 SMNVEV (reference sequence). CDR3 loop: CASSFRGSLEQYV. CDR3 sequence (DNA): TGTGCCAGCAGTTTTAGGGGGAGTTTGGAGCAGTACGTC.

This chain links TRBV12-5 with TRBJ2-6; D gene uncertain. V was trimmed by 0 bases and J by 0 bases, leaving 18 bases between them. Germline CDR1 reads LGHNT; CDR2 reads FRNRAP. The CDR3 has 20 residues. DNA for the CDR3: TGTGCTAGTGGTTTGGTATCGGCCTTCACTCCCTTCTCTGGGGCCAACGTCCTGACTTTC. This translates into CASGLVSAFTPFSGANVLTF.

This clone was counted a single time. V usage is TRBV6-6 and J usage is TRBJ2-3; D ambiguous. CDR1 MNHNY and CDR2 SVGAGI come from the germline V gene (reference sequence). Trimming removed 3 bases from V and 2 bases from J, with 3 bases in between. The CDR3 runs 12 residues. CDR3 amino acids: CASSYNTDTQYF. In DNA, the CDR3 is TGTGCCAGCAGTTATAACACAGATACGCAGTATTTT.

The CDR3 is CASSQDNRVNSPLHF. CDR3 coding DNA: TGTGCCAGCAGCCAAGACAACAGGGTGAATTCACCCCTCCACTTT. This chain connects TRBV3-1 (or the pseudogene TRBV3-2) to TRBJ1-6, with D possibly matching TRBD1 (6 bases). Germline V gene data show CDR1 as LGHDT and CDR2 as YNNKEL (reference sequence). V lost 0 bases, J lost 7 bases, and 10 bases lay in between. CDR3 length: 15 amino acids.

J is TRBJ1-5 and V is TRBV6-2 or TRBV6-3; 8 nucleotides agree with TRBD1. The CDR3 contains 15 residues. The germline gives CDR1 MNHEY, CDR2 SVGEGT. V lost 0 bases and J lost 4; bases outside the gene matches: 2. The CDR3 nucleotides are TGTGCCAGCAGTTACTCTAGGACAGGGAATCAGCCCCAGCATTTT. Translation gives CASSYSRTGNQPQHF.

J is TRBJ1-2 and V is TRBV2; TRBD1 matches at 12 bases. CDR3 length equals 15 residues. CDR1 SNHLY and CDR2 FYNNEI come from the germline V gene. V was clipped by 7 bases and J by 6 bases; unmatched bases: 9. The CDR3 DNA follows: TGTGCCAGCACCCTCCGGGACAGGGGGCGGGATGGCTACACCTTC. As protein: CASTLRDRGRDGYTF.